Sequencing of this T cell receptor (beta chain) was carried out in a study of CD4+ T cells in melanoma (dated by TCRdb to between 2021 and 2024). For the wider study: Neoantigen-specific CD4+ T cells in human melanoma were investigated in the study.

Library preparation employed the immunoSEQ multiplex PCR assay. TCRdb stores this immuneACCESS table with in-frame sequences only. Part of the clones is absent; in the studies checked, under half of the shortfall reflects unresolved V genes, and no reason is known for the rest. The sample records around 100,000 clones, roughly 90% of which are singletons. The ten biggest clones cover approximately 3.5% of the sample. Here V drops 4 bases and J drops 5 bases, and the junction holds 1 base not matched to any gene. The CDR3 starts with the cysteine, ends with the phenylalanine, and has 13 residues. The retained sequence is limited to the CDR3, 39 bases, with the frame set at the first base. Reading the germline V gene gives CDR1 SGHDT and CDR2 YYEEEE. Donors were patients with melanoma. What the study reported, not specific to this receptor: The report described a correlation between neoantigen-specific CD4+ T cells and the function of CD8+ T cells, macrophages and B cells. Neoantigen-specific CD4+ T cells in melanoma were reported to have a range of differentiation states.

Worth noting for this clone: The specificity of this receptor is unknown. Per-base quality was not reported, and no clone a single base away is much larger than it. Other DNA sequences from this sample encode an identical CDR3 as well.

The receptor's source is a human donor with melanoma. Recombination linked TRBV5-6 to TRBJ1-5; TRBD1 lines up with 9 middle nucleotides. Source material: peripheral blood. CDR3 protein: CASSRTGDQPQHF. The nucleotide sequence is TGTGCCAGCAGCCGGACAGGGGATCAGCCCCAGCATTTT.